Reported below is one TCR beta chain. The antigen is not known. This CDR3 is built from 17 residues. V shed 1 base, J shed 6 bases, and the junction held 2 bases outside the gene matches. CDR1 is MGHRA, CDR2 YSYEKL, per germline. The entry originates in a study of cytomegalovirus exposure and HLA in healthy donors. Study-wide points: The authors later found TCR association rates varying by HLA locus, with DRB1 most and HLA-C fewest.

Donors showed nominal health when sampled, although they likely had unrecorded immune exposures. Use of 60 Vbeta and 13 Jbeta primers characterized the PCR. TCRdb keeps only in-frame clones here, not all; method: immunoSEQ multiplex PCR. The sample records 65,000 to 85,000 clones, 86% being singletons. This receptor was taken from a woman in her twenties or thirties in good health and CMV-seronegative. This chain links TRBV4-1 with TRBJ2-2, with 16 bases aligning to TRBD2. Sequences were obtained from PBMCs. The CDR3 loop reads CASSQAGLAGGAGELFF. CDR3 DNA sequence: TGCGCCAGCAGCCAAGCGGGACTAGCGGGAGGGGCCGGGGAGCTGTTTTTT.